These 24 T cell receptor beta chains share one sample of origin, sequenced in a study of T cells expressing NK-cell markers. TCRdb reprocessed the 5' RACE reads, with one entry per CDR3 protein and no DNA. Across 550,000 to 600,000 distinct CDR3 sequences, the top ten clones capture 3% to 4.5% of the sample. Sequenced: blood T cells: a sorted CD56 or NKG2C T cell subset, CD4+ or CD8+ T cells, or bulk PBMC T cells (not recorded which). The receptor source for this set is a man aged 18 to 29 in good health.

The gene calls are TRBV14 and TRBJ1-2; TCRdb reports TRBD1, a call that lacks DNA to check it against. Looked up from germline, CDR1 is SGHDN and CDR2 is FVKESK. The CDR3 totals 16 residues. CDR3 loop: CASSQDATGDPHGYTF.

The chain carries TRBV18 and TRBJ2-5. CDR1 and CDR2 from the germline V gene are KGHSH and LQKENI. This CDR3 region has 12 residues. The CDR3 sequence: CASSPRRETQYF.

The rearrangement joins TRBV28 to TRBJ2-7; lacking DNA, the TRBD1 call made by TCRdb goes unchecked. From germline, CDR1 is MDHEN and CDR2 SYDVKM. CDR3 length equals 13 residues. The chain's CDR3 is CASRGAGNYEQYF. Full variable domain (remainder filled in from reference TRBV28 and TRBJ2-7): DVKVTQSSRYLVKRTGEKVFLECVQDMDHENMFWYRQDPGLGLRLIYFSYDVKMKEKGDIPEGYSVSREKKERFSLILESASTNQTSMYLCASRGAGNYEQYFGPGTRLTVT.

V usage is TRBV5-6 and J usage is TRBJ2-1. This CDR3 comprises 12 residues. Germline V CDR1 and CDR2: SGHDT, YYEEEE. The CDR3 region is CASSLFGDEQFF.

The chain uses TRBV27 and TRBJ2-3; TCRdb's D gene call, TRBD2, goes unchecked for lack of DNA. Germline V gene lookup returns CDR1 MNHEY and CDR2 SMNVEV (reference sequence). CDR3 size: 13 residues. The CDR3 is CASSLLASETRDF.

J is TRBJ1-1 and V is TRBV12-3 or TRBV12-4. This CDR3 has 12 amino acids. The CDR3: CASNPMGTEAFF.

This chain connects TRBV18 to TRBJ2-5. This CDR3 contains 14 residues. Germline CDR1 is KGHSH and CDR2 is LQKENI. The CDR3 is CASSPLDGQETQYF. Supplemented by reference TRBV18 and TRBJ2-5, the full variable domain reads NAGVMQNPRHLVRRRGQEARLRCSPMKGHSHVYWYRQLPEEGLKFMVYLQKENIIDESGMPKERFSAEFPKEGPSILRIQQVVRGDSAAYFCASSPLDGQETQYFGPGTRLLVL.

The chain employs TRBV10-2 and TRBJ2-3. CDR1 is WSHSY and CDR2 is SAAADI in the germline V gene. This CDR3 has 14 residues. The chain's CDR3 is CASSEWSGWDTQYF.

The chain combines TRBV20-1 with TRBJ1-3. Germline V lookup: CDR1 DFQATT, CDR2 SNEGSKA (reference sequence). This CDR3 is 14 amino acids long. CDR3 sequence reads: CSARGPISGNTIYF.

J is TRBJ1-1 and V is TRBV25-1; the TRBD1 assignment by TCRdb is unverifiable without DNA. Germline V gene sequence: CDR1 MGHDK, CDR2 SYGVNS. The CDR3 is 14 residues long. CDR3: CASSLRTGDGGAFF.

The rearrangement joins TRBV7-8 to TRBJ2-3. The germline CDR1 and CDR2 sequences are SGHVS and FQNEAQ. This CDR3 region has 16 residues. The CDR3 loop reads CASSSRRRPSTDTQYF.

This sequence joins TRBV29-1 and TRBJ2-1; TCRdb proposes TRBD1, but this gene call is untestable without DNA. Germline V gives CDR1 SQVTM, CDR2 ANQGSEA. The CDR3 contains 15 residues. CDR3 amino acids: CSVEPDRGPNNEQFF.

This sequence joins TRBV7-9 and TRBJ2-1; the TCRdb call, TRBD1, lacks DNA for checking. Germline values: CDR1 SEHNR, CDR2 FQNEAQ (reference sequence). The CDR3 sequence is 16 residues long. This chain's CDR3 is CASSLGDRLTFNEQFF. The complete variable domain, with remaining parts taken from reference TRBV7-9 and TRBJ2-1, reads DTGVSQNPRHKITKRGQNVTFRCDPISEHNRLYWYRQTLGQGPEFLTYFQNEAQLEKSRLLSDRFSAERPKGSFSTLEIQRTEQGDSAMYLCASSLGDRLTFNEQFFGPGTRLTVL.

The rearrangement uses TRBV5-1 and TRBJ2-5; TCRdb outputs TRBD2, but without DNA this stays unchecked. This CDR3 has 16 amino acids. Germline loops: CDR1 SGHRS, CDR2 YFSETQ. The CDR3 sequence is CASSGSTSGSSKTQYF.

V usage is TRBV5-1 and J usage is TRBJ2-1; with no DNA, the TCRdb D assignment of TRBD2 cannot be verified. CDR1 and CDR2 from the germline V gene are SGHRS and YFSETQ. This CDR3 comprises 16 residues. This chain's CDR3 is CASSPKLAGEYNEQFF.

V is TRBV5-6 and J is TRBJ1-2; TCRdb's assignment of TRBD1 cannot be checked, as there is no DNA. Germline loops: CDR1 SGHDT, CDR2 YYEEEE. The CDR3 loop spans 15 amino acids. The CDR3 sequence: CASSYGTRILYGYTF. Drawing the rest from reference TRBV5-6 and TRBJ1-2, the complete variable domain is DAGVTQSPTHLIKTRGQQVTLRCSPKSGHDTVSWYQQALGQGPQFIFQYYEEEERQRGNFPDRFSGHQFPNYSSELNVNALLLGDSALYLCASSYGTRILYGYTFGSGTRLTVV.

The chain couples TRBV5-1 to TRBJ2-7; the TCRdb call, TRBD2, lacks DNA for checking. The CDR3 contains 16 residues. Germline lookup yields CDR1 SGHRS and CDR2 YFSETQ. This CDR3 is CASSLWGLAESYEQYF.

The rearrangement joins TRBV6-5 to TRBJ2-1; the D call from TCRdb, TRBD2, cannot be confirmed without DNA. CDR3 length: 18 amino acids. The V gene's germline CDR1 is MNHEY and CDR2 SVGAGI. This CDR3 reads CASSHDGTSGSLYNEQFF.

V is TRBV27 and J is TRBJ2-1; TCRdb proposes TRBD2, but this gene call is untestable without DNA. The CDR3 has 15 amino acids. Germline V gives CDR1 MNHEY, CDR2 SMNVEV (reference sequence). The CDR3 here is CASRELAGGVNEQFF.

The chain links TRBV4-3 to TRBJ2-7; the TCRdb D gene call, TRBD2, has no DNA to confirm it. Germline V lookup: CDR1 LGHNA, CDR2 YSLEER. This CDR3 contains 15 residues. CDR3 sequence reads: CASSPGTSGASRQYF.

This chain links TRBV12-3 or TRBV12-4 with TRBJ2-1; TCRdb picks TRBD1, but there is no DNA to check that call. CDR3 length: 15 residues. CDR3 protein: CASSKTGGVGNEQFF.

This chain uses TRBV9 with TRBJ1-4; as DNA is missing, the TRBD1 call by TCRdb cannot be tested. CDR1 and CDR2 from the germline V gene are SGDLS and YYNGEE. The CDR3 spans 14 residues. CDR3 sequence: CASIPPGSNEKLFF.

V and J are TRBV12-3 or TRBV12-4 and TRBJ1-1. The CDR3 is made up of 15 amino acids. CDR3 region: CASSSLPSEATEAFF.

The V gene is TRBV7-2, the J gene TRBJ2-1; the D gene TCRdb calls, TRBD2, cannot be checked with no DNA. The CDR3 is 16 residues long. Germline CDR1 SGHTA, CDR2 FQGNSA. The CDR3 reads CASSSGLAGGRHEQFF. Drawing the rest from reference TRBV7-2 and TRBJ2-1, the complete variable domain is GAGVSQSPSNKVTEKGKDVELRCDPISGHTALYWYRQSLGQGLEFLIYFQGNSAPDKSGLPSDRFSAERTGGSVSTLTIQRTQQEDSAVYLCASSSGLAGGRHEQFFGPGTRLTVL.